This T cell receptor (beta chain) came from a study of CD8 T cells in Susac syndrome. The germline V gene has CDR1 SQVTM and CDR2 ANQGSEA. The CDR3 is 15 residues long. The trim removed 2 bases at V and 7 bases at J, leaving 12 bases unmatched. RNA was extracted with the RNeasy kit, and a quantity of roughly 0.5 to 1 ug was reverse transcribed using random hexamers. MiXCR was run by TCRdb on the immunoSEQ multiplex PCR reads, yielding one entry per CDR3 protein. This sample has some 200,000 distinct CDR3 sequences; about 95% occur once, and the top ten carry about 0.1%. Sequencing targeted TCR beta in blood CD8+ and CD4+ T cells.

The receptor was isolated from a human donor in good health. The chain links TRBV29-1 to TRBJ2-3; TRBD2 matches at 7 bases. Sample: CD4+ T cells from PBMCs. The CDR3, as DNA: TGCAGCGTTGAACGGTGGGAGGGCGCAAGAAATACGCAGTATTTT. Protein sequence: CSVERWEGARNTQYF.